This T cell receptor (delta chain) was retrieved from a study of DNA immune sequencing with unique molecular identifiers (dated by TCRdb to the early 2020s). About the study as a whole: gammadelta T cells were enriched from buffy coats using immunomagnetic cell separation, and their genomic DNA was sequenced. gammadelta T cells were enriched from PBMC of 10 healthy individuals by fluorescence-activated cell sorting. For the enriched versus non-enriched comparison, 85 to 100 ng enriched gammadelta T-cell DNA and roughly 1 ug non-enriched PBMC DNA were sequenced. An ultrasensitive DNA-based TRD repertoire sequencing method using PCR-introduced unique molecular identifiers was developed and validated in the study. Validation of the method was performed on synthetic reference molecules and on blood samples from healthy individuals. All donors were healthy individuals, and approximately 9 of the donors were profiled using sorted gammadelta T cells from peripheral blood. The study at large found these results: The primer-based approach cannot detect novel TRD sequences that are not targeted by the primers. Among clonotypes in healthy donors, the most frequent TRD rearrangement was TRDV2 paired with TRDJ1. TRD repertoire diversity differed among healthy donors, and several donors were highly oligoclonal, with the top 5 clonotypes making up more than half of productive molecules.

This clone is characterized as medium-sized (0.01 to 0.1%). Its antigen has not been determined. It has no much larger one-base neighbor in the sample; base qualities were not kept. Other DNA sequences within the sample encode an identical CDR3. The CDR3 numbers 19 residues from cysteine through phenylalanine. This entry keeps only the CDR3 DNA: 57 bases, framed from base 1. For CDR1 and CDR2, the germline V gene lists GEAIGNYY and EKD. Germline trimming: 0 bases from V, 0 bases from J; junction bases outside gene matches: 12. The method was multiplex PCR. Genomic DNA was amplified with a 32-plex assay using primers for all 8 TRDV and 4 TRDJ genes covering the CDR3. During approximately 3 cycles of barcoding PCR, a 12-nucleotide UMI was attached, and a second PCR using Illumina adapter primers followed. Libraries were purified with AMPure XP beads and quality-checked on a Fragment Analyzer with the HS NGS Fragment kit. An Illumina MiniSeq mid-output kit with approximately 20% PhiX and 150 cycles of paired-end reads was used for sequencing. In the original analysis: Reads were processed with MIGEC version 1.2.9 to group reads by UMI and build error-corrected consensus sequences. Post-processing used modified VDJtools version 1.2.1 scripts and the tcR R package. TCRdb processed the public reads again with the CATT caller, after which rows with matching DNA were combined. The authors' filters were not applied to this entry. The sample table lists some 2,500 delta-chain clones, roughly 8.9% of them with a count of one. The top ten hold 45% to 60% of the sample.

Sequencing was carried out using gamma-delta T cells enriched from blood buffy coat, or unenriched PBMCs (not recorded which). This clonotype was sampled from a human donor in good health. The rearranged chain carries TRDV2 and TRDJ1, and TRDD3 aligns with 10 junction nucleotides. Read as DNA, the sequence is TGTGCCTGTGACACCGTAGGGCGTACTGGGGGATTGCACACCGATAAACTCATCTTT. Its protein product is CACDTVGRTGGLHTDKLIF.